This TCR beta chain was obtained from a study of blood T cell repertoires in COVID-19. Germline V CDR1 and CDR2: LGHNA, YSLEER. V lost 0 bases and J lost 5; bases outside the gene matches: 5. The CDR3 loop spans 15 amino acids. Clones were sequenced by immunoSEQ multiplex PCR, and TCRdb holds only the in-frame ones, with some missing. The data show 130,000 to 150,000 clones, around 87% seen once. This receptor was obtained from a woman aged 35 to 49 who had been exposed to COVID-19. The rearrangement links TRBV4-3 to TRBJ2-7; 9 bases align to TRBD1. Specimen: PBMCs or T cells enriched from blood (not recorded which). The CDR3 here is CASSQEGTGFHEQYF. The CDR3 bases are TGCGCCAGCAGCCAAGAAGGGACAGGGTTCCACGAGCAGTACTTC.